Below, 3 T cell receptor beta chains from the same sample are listed, as sequenced in a study of T cells in Graves' hyperthyroidism and ophthalmopathy. The investigators amplified TCR beta CDR3 regions from RNA transcripts. First-round RT-PCR of the TCR CDR3 relied on the HTBI primer set. Via MiXCR, TCRdb re-called the multiplex PCR reads, giving one row per CDR3 protein. The data show around 600,000 distinct CDR3 sequences, approximately 15% seen once. Material: blood. These receptors all stem from a woman between 45 and 65 years old with Graves' ophthalmopathy.

The J gene is TRBJ1-3, the V gene TRBV12-3 or TRBV12-4; D is ambiguous. V lost 8 bases to trimming and J lost 1 base, with 9 bases between them. The CDR3 runs 13 residues. The CDR3 nucleotides read TGTGCCAGCGGAGTAGCATCTGGAAACACCATATATTTT. Translation: CASGVASGNTIYF.

This clonotype came up a few times. The genes are TRBV5-1 and TRBJ2-6; D unresolved. V lost 0 bases and J lost 0, with 7 bases in between. The germline V gene has CDR1 SGHRS and CDR2 YFSETQ. This CDR3 is built from 16 residues. CDR3: CASSLAPYSGANVLTF. The CDR3 DNA follows: TGCGCCAGCAGCTTGGCCCCCTACTCTGGGGCCAACGTCCTGACTTTC.

This clonotype was detected a few times. The V call is TRBV9, the J call TRBJ1-2; D gene uncertain. CDR3 length: 14 residues. The V gene's germline CDR1 is SGDLS and CDR2 YYNGEE. V was cut by 0 bases and J by 0 bases, with 6 bases left in between. The CDR3: CASSVVDTNYGYTF. The DNA of the CDR3 is TGTGCCAGCAGCGTAGTAGACACTAACTATGGCTACACCTTC.